The 14 T cell receptor beta chains given below trace back to one sample, sequenced in a study of post-analysis software for immune sequencing data (dated by TCRdb to 2014 to 2015). Findings and caveats that apply to the study as a whole: Significantly higher frequencies in patients than in controls were found for roughly 5 TRBV segments, including TRBV5-6, TRBV5-1 and TRBV20-1.

No cognate antigen is known for these TCRs. Receptor amplification or capture employed PCR. Sequencing took place on an Illumina HiSeq 2500. To reduce PCR and sequencing biases, unique molecular identifiers were built into the TCR beta cDNA libraries. The public reads were quality trimmed at Q25 with fastp and then assembled into clones with MiXCR by TCRdb, keeping productive beta chains. CDR3 protein duplicates are merged, each entry listing the most common genes and DNA. Present in this sample are fewer than 850,000 distinct CDR3 sequences, about 43% of which were seen just once. Clones ranked in the top ten supply approximately 5% of the sample. The material sequenced was blood. Source of these receptors: a girl between 5 and 17 years old with multiple sclerosis.

CDR3 region: CASSVEAKETQYF. CDR3 sequence (DNA): TGTGCCAGCAGCGTAGAGGCCAAGGAGACCCAGTACTTC. The chain is built from TRBV9 and TRBJ2-5; D is ambiguous. The CDR3 is made up of 13 amino acids. Between the trimmed V and J ends, which lost 0 bases and 5 bases, there was a span of 8 bases. CDR1 and CDR2 (germline): SGDLS, YYNGEE.

In the case of this clonotype: At one boundary the junction diverges from the germline segment, which might be a read error. This chain links TRBV12-3 or TRBV12-4 with TRBJ2-1; 9 bases line up with TRBD2. The CDR3 contains 15 residues. The CDR3 sequence: CASSPPGTSSNERFF. The DNA of the CDR3 is TGTGCCAGCAGTCCCCCCGGGACTAGCAGCAATGAGCGGTTCTTC.

V and J are TRBV6-1 and TRBJ2-1; 11 nucleotides match TRBD2. The V gene's germline CDR1 is MNHNS and CDR2 SASEGT. V lost 6 bases, J lost 4 bases, and 8 bases stayed unmatched. CDR3 size: 16 residues. CDR3 region: CASRSPLAGVYNEQFF. CDR3 coding DNA: TGTGCCAGCAGATCCCCACTAGCGGGAGTTTACAATGAGCAGTTCTTC.

The rearrangement links TRBV14 to TRBJ2-5; D assignment may be TRBD1 or TRBD2 (5 bases each). Germline CDR1 reads SGHDN; CDR2 reads FVKESK. The CDR3 loop spans 17 amino acids. Trimming removed 8 bases from V and 1 base from J, with 23 bases in between. The CDR3 sequence: CASLGPQGLRGQETQYF. CDR3 nucleotides: TGTGCCAGCTTGGGGCCCCAGGGCTTGAGGGGCCAAGAGACCCAGTACTTC.

The chain has TRBV12-3 or TRBV12-4 and TRBJ1-4, with D uncertain. The V end was cut by 6 bases, the J end by 0 bases, with 11 bases between. This CDR3 region has 15 residues. The CDR3 sequence is CASRLGTATNEKLFF. CDR3 sequence (DNA): TGTGCCAGCAGGTTGGGCACGGCAACTAATGAAAAACTGTTTTTT.

The V call is TRBV7-3, the J call TRBJ2-1, with D possibly TRBD2 on 5 matching bases. Germline CDR1 is SGHTA and CDR2 is FQGTGA. Trimming cost V 4 bases and J 0 bases, with 10 bases left between them. The CDR3 is made up of 15 amino acids. This CDR3 reads CASSSYGNSYNEQFF. CDR3 nucleotide sequence: TGTGCCAGCAGCTCGTACGGGAACTCCTACAATGAGCAGTTCTTC.

The chain employs TRBV19 and TRBJ2-3, with TRBD2 matching 10 bases. The CDR3 spans 14 residues. Trimming at V came to 8 bases and at J to 4 bases, leaving 6 bases not matched to a gene. From germline, CDR1 is LNHDA and CDR2 SQIVND (reference sequence). The CDR3 region has the DNA TGTGCCAGTGCGGCTAGCGGGAGCGCAGATACGCAGTATTTT. It yields the protein CASAASGSADTQYF.

This clonotype has more than one count but fewer than ten. The V call is TRBV7-9, the J call TRBJ2-3; 8 bases agree with TRBD2. V trimming: 4 bases; J trimming: 1 base; junction bases outside the gene matches: 10. Germline values: CDR1 SEHNR, CDR2 FQNEAQ (reference sequence). This CDR3 region has 17 residues. The CDR3, as DNA: TGTGCCAGCAGCTCGATCCTAGCGGGCACCGGCACAGATACGCAGTATTTT. It encodes CASSSILAGTGTDTQYF. The variable domain in full, with the rest retrieved from reference TRBV7-9 and TRBJ2-3, is DTGVSQNPRHKITKRGQNVTFRCDPISEHNRLYWYRQTLGQGPEFLTYFQNEAQLEKSRLLSDRFSAERPKGSFSTLEIQRTEQGDSAMYLCASSSILAGTGTDTQYFGPGTRLTVL.

This clonotype has a handful of counts. This rearrangement joins TRBV5-5 to TRBJ2-7, with 10 bases fitting TRBD1. The V segment lost 4 bases and the J segment 3 bases; nucleotides outside the gene matches: 10. The CDR3 has 16 residues. The germline V gene has CDR1 SGHKS and CDR2 YYEKEE (reference sequence). The CDR3 loop is CASSPETGGAGYEQYF. The CDR3 DNA is TGTGCCAGCAGCCCTGAGACAGGGGGCGCGGGCTACGAGCAGTACTTC.

This rearrangement joins TRBV9 to TRBJ1-1; D perhaps matches TRBD1 (5 bases). The CDR3 consists of 14 residues. V was trimmed by 3 bases and J by 0 bases, leaving 9 bases between them. CDR1 SGDLS and CDR2 YYNGEE come from the germline V gene. CDR3 nucleotides: TGTGCCAGCAGCGAGGGGACTGTGAACACTGAAGCTTTCTTT. It encodes CASSEGTVNTEAFF.

This clonotype was recorded a few times. The V gene is TRBV18, the J gene TRBJ1-2, with TRBD1 matching over 10 bases. The CDR3 is 17 residues long. The germline V gene encodes CDR1 KGHSH and CDR2 LQKENI. Germline trimming cut 2 bases from V and 4 bases from J; bases unmatched to any gene: 10. The CDR3 coding sequence is TGTGCCAGCTCACCAGACCCGACAGGGGGCGAGGGCTATGGCTACACCTTC. Translated: CASSPDPTGGEGYGYTF.

The J gene is TRBJ2-4, the V gene TRBV7-8; the match to TRBD1 covers 7 bases. The J call may not be correct, given that the DNA end is closer to TRBJ2-5. Germline loops: CDR1 SGHVS, CDR2 FQNEAQ. This CDR3 has 12 residues. The CDR3 reads CASRTGVETQYF. CDR3 DNA sequence: TGTGCCAGCAGAACAGGGGTCGAGACCCAGTACTTC.

The chain employs TRBV9 and TRBJ1-2; D gene uncertain. This CDR3 is 13 amino acids long. Germline values: CDR1 SGDLS, CDR2 YYNGEE. With 6 bases removed from V and 4 bases from J, the gap between germline ends came to 13 bases. In DNA form, the CDR3 reads TGTGCCAGCACCCAACGAGGACCCTATGGCTACACCTTC. Its translation: CASTQRGPYGYTF.

This clonotype was seen only a few times. The chain carries TRBV6-5 and TRBJ2-1; D gene uncertain. Germline CDR1 reads MNHEY; CDR2 reads SVGAGI. This CDR3 comprises 14 residues. The V end lost 0 bases, the J end lost 1 base, and 4 bases lay between the germline ends. The CDR3 region is CASSYSLSYNEQFF. The CDR3 nucleotides read TGTGCCAGCAGTTACTCGTTATCCTACAATGAGCAGTTCTTC.